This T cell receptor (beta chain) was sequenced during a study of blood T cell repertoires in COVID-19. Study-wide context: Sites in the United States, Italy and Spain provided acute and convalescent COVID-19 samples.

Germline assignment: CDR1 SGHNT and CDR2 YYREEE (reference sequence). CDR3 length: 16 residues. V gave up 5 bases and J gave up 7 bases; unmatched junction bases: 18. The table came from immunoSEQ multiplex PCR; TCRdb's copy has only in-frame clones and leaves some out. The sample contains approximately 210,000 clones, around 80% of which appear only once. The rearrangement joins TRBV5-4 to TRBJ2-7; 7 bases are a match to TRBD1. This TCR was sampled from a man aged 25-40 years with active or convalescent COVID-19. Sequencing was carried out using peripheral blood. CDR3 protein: CASRPGQAKTGTEQYF. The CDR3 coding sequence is TGTGCCAGCAGACCCGGACAGGCGAAAACGGGAACTGAGCAGTACTTC.